This T cell receptor beta chain was observed in a study of blood T cells in healthy people across ages. The use of a sample-barcoded 5' primer and a J-beta primer mix characterized a second PCR of about 6 to 11 cycles. MiXCR, applied by TCRdb to the 5' RACE reads, yields one record per CDR3 protein. The table lists about 830,000 distinct CDR3 sequences, 62% of them singletons. Per sample, a minimum of 6 million PBMCs were isolated. Samples each had at least 6 micrograms of total RNA extracted. The germline V gene has CDR1 LNHNV and CDR2 YYDKDF (reference sequence). The CDR3 length is 14 residues. V lost 0 bases and J 3 bases, leaving 7 bases between the germline ends.

The V gene is TRBV15, the J gene TRBJ2-3; no definite D call. The sequence was collected from a man aged 30 to 39 in good health. Sequencing was carried out using blood. The CDR3, as DNA: TGTGCCACCAGCAGAGATGGTAGGACAGATACGCAGTATTTT. Encoded protein: CATSRDGRTDTQYF.